The 5 T cell receptor beta chains below were found in one sample sequenced in a study of CD8+ T cells in alopecia areata. In each case, RNA was isolated and then reverse transcribed into cDNA as the sequencing template. Sequencing used immunoSEQ multiplex PCR; TCRdb keeps in-frame clones, though not all of them. The sample has a few hundred thousand clones; roughly three fifths are singletons. The sample taken for sequencing was CD8+ T cells sorted from blood. Receptor source: a human donor in good health.

The genes are TRBV25-1 and TRBJ1-5; D remains unclear. Deletions cut 3 bases from V and 2 bases from J, with 5 bases between. Germline V CDR1 and CDR2: MGHDK, SYGVNS. This CDR3 is built from 13 residues. CDR3 sequence: CASSEVGNQPQHF. The CDR3 nucleotides are TGTGCCAGCAGTGAGGTGGGCAATCAGCCCCAGCATTTT.

The CDR3 is CASSSGQGAGELFF. CDR3 coding DNA: TGTGCCAGCAGCTCGGGACAGGGGGCCGGGGAGCTGTTTTTT. This chain uses TRBV7-9 with TRBJ2-2; 11 bases align to TRBD1. With 4 bases clipped from V and 6 bases from J, the junction kept 1 base outside the gene matches. This CDR3 has 14 amino acids. The germline gives CDR1 SEHNR, CDR2 FQNEAQ (reference sequence). Complete variable domain (other parts from reference TRBV7-9 and TRBJ2-2): DTGVSQNPRHKITKRGQNVTFRCDPISEHNRLYWYRQTLGQGPEFLTYFQNEAQLEKSRLLSDRFSAERPKGSFSTLEIQRTEQGDSAMYLCASSSGQGAGELFFGEGSRLTVL.

Here the CDR3 DNA reads TGCAGGGTTAACAAGGGGGGATCTGAAGCTTTCTTT. This gives the protein CRVNKGGSEAFF. The chain links TRBV29-1 to TRBJ1-1, with a weak D call TRBD1 (6 bases). This CDR3 is built from 12 residues. Germline CDR1 SQVTM, CDR2 ANQGSEA.

This clone was seen just once. This rearrangement joins TRBV4-1 to TRBJ1-1; no reliable D call. The V gene's germline CDR1 is MGHRA and CDR2 YSYEKL. V was clipped by 1 base and J by 5 bases, with 11 bases between them. The CDR3 is made up of 14 amino acids. The CDR3 DNA follows: TGCGCCAGCAGCCAAGTACGGGAGTTTACTGAAGCTTTCTTT. Translation gives CASSQVREFTEAFF.

The CDR3 is CASSLSGGGYNEQFF. The CDR3 nucleotides are TGTGCCAGCAGCCTTAGCGGGGGCGGGTACAATGAGCAGTTCTTC. The chain combines TRBV7-2 with TRBJ2-1; 9 nucleotides match TRBD2. Germline CDR1 and CDR2: SGHTA and FQGNSA. CDR3 length: 15 residues. J lost 4 bases, V lost 5 bases, and 6 bases had no gene match.